This TCR beta chain was documented in a study of a mutant IDH1 vaccine in newly diagnosed glioma. On the study more broadly: The treated population exhibited a male proportion of approximately 62%, a female proportion of roughly 38%, and a mean age of about 40 years.

The time point was: week 5, during vaccination. It was 300 ug of mutant IDH1 20-mer peptide that made up each vaccine dose, given with topical imiquimod. Trimming took 4 bases from V and 3 from J; bases not matched to a gene: 11. CDR1 is LGHNA and CDR2 is YSLEER in the germline V gene. The CDR3 totals 18 residues. As for this clone: The antigen is undetermined.

The table came from immunoSEQ multiplex PCR; TCRdb's copy has only in-frame clones and leaves some out. The sample consists of 45,000 to 60,000 clones, around 80% of them appearing once. The chain uses TRBV4-3 and TRBJ2-2; 10 nucleotides align to TRBD2. The clonotype was recovered from a man aged 45-65 years with glioma. This material consisted of PBMCs, taken from a glioma patient whose treatment included an IDH1 peptide vaccine. This CDR3 is CASSLQASGGPDTGELFF. In nucleotides, the CDR3 is TGCGCCAGCAGCCTACAGGCTAGCGGGGGTCCTGACACCGGGGAGCTGTTTTTT.